This is a list of T cell receptor beta chains from one sample in a study of patients and donors after allogeneic stem cell transplantation. TCRdb reanalysed the RT-PCR reads using MiXCR and keeps one entry per CDR3 protein. The sample lists approximately 250,000 distinct CDR3 sequences; 13% to 15% were seen once. The material sequenced was blood, either unsorted or a sorted T cell fraction (not recorded which). The receptor source for this set is a human donor who was either an allogeneic HSCT recipient or a stem cell or donor lymphocyte infusion donor (not recorded which). It is not recorded whose cells these are; they may come from a transplant donor. Each CDR3 is given with its conserved first and last residue. The order of the fields is J gene, V gene, D gene, clone size, CDR3 DNA, CDR3 protein. D genes are given only for firm matches. Rows give clone size only sometimes, using once, few, many, or a class for an expanded clone.

j_gene: TRBJ2-7
v_gene: TRBV5-6
d_gene: TRBD2
abundance: many
CDR3nt: TGTGCCAGCAGCTTTAGCGGGGGGGGAATGGAGCAGTACTTC
CDR3aa: CASSFSGGGMEQYF

j_gene: TRBJ1-3
v_gene: TRBV19
d_gene: TRBD1
abundance: NA
CDR3nt: TGTGCCAGTAGTGTCCAGGGGGGCTCTGGAAACACCATATATTTT
CDR3aa: CASSVQGGSGNTIYF

j_gene: TRBJ2-3
v_gene: TRBV15
d_gene: NA
abundance: many
CDR3nt: TGTGCCACCAGCAGAGATCCACGCGCAGATACGCAGTATTTT
CDR3aa: CATSRDPRADTQYF

j_gene: TRBJ1-1
v_gene: TRBV3-1
d_gene: TRBD1
abundance: few
CDR3nt: TGTGCCAGCAGCCGAGAAGGGACAGGGGGCGCTGAAGCTTTCTTT
CDR3aa: CASSREGTGGAEAFF

j_gene: TRBJ2-7
v_gene: TRBV5-6
d_gene: TRBD1
abundance: NA
CDR3nt: TGTGCCAGCAGCTTGACCCGGGACAGGGGTCACGAGCAGTACTTC
CDR3aa: CASSLTRDRGHEQYF

j_gene: TRBJ2-1
v_gene: TRBV12-3/TRBV12-4
d_gene: NA
abundance: NA
CDR3nt: TGTGCCAGCAGTTGGGGCCCCCTTCTCAATGAGCAGTTCTTC
CDR3aa: CASSWGPLLNEQFF

j_gene: TRBJ2-1
v_gene: TRBV20-1
d_gene: NA
abundance: many
CDR3nt: TGCAGTGCTAGAGATGCTCCTGAGCAGTTCTTC
CDR3aa: CSARDAPEQFF

j_gene: TRBJ2-7
v_gene: TRBV4-2
d_gene: TRBD1
abundance: NA
CDR3nt: TGTGCCAGCAGCCAAGAAGGGACAGGGGTCTACGAGCAGTACTTC
CDR3aa: CASSQEGTGVYEQYF

j_gene: TRBJ1-1
v_gene: TRBV19
d_gene: NA
abundance: NA
CDR3nt: TGTGCCAGTAGTATTGGACAGATGAACACTGAAGCTTTCTTT
CDR3aa: CASSIGQMNTEAFF

j_gene: TRBJ1-6
v_gene: TRBV20-1
d_gene: TRBD1
abundance: few
CDR3nt: TGCAGTGCCCCCCCGAGGGGGGACAGGGGCGGGTCACCCCTCCACTTT
CDR3aa: CSAPPRGDRGGSPLHF

j_gene: TRBJ1-3
v_gene: TRBV9
d_gene: NA
abundance: few
CDR3nt: TGTGCCAGCAGCGTAGGACCAGGGAGGAACACCATATATTTT
CDR3aa: CASSVGPGRNTIYF

j_gene: TRBJ1-1
v_gene: TRBV20-1
d_gene: NA
abundance: NA
CDR3nt: TGCAGTGCTAGAAGGGATAAGAACACTGAAGCTTTCTTT
CDR3aa: CSARRDKNTEAFF

j_gene: TRBJ1-2
v_gene: TRBV5-1
d_gene: TRBD1
abundance: few
CDR3nt: TGCGCCAGCAGCTTGGCGGGACAGTTAAGTTCTTATGGCTACACCTTC
CDR3aa: CASSLAGQLSSYGYTF

j_gene: TRBJ1-5
v_gene: TRBV30
d_gene: NA
abundance: NA
CDR3nt: TGTGCCTGGAGTGTATCTGGTCGGCCTGATCAGCCCCAGCATTTT
CDR3aa: CAWSVSGRPDQPQHF

j_gene: TRBJ2-3
v_gene: TRBV15
d_gene: TRBD2
abundance: few
CDR3nt: TGTGCCACCAGCATCGGGACTAGCGGCACAGATACGCAGTATTTT
CDR3aa: CATSIGTSGTDTQYF

j_gene: TRBJ1-1
v_gene: TRBV4-1
d_gene: TRBD1
abundance: many
CDR3nt: TGCGCCAGCAGCCCGGGACAGGGGAGCACTGAAGCTTTCTTT
CDR3aa: CASSPGQGSTEAFF

j_gene: TRBJ1-4
v_gene: TRBV5-1
d_gene: NA
abundance: few
CDR3nt: TGCGCCAGCAGCTTGGTTGGTCGGGACGGCGAAAAACTGTTTTTT
CDR3aa: CASSLVGRDGEKLFF

j_gene: TRBJ1-5
v_gene: TRBV6-1
d_gene: NA
abundance: few
CDR3nt: TGTGCCAGCAGTGAAAGGGTGGGCAATCAGCCCCAGCATTTT
CDR3aa: CASSERVGNQPQHF

j_gene: TRBJ1-2
v_gene: TRBV13
d_gene: NA
abundance: few
CDR3nt: TGTGCCAGCAGCCAATTTACGGGGACCGGCTACACCTTC
CDR3aa: CASSQFTGTGYTF

j_gene: TRBJ2-7
v_gene: TRBV7-2
d_gene: NA
abundance: NA
CDR3nt: TGTGCCAGCAGCGCGGGACAGCCCTCCTACGAGCAGTACTTC
CDR3aa: CASSAGQPSYEQYF

j_gene: TRBJ2-2
v_gene: TRBV5-6
d_gene: NA
abundance: few
CDR3nt: TGTGCCAGCAGCCCTGTTGGGTCGGACGGGGAGCTGTTTTTT
CDR3aa: CASSPVGSDGELFF

j_gene: TRBJ1-1
v_gene: TRBV29-1
d_gene: NA
abundance: NA
CDR3nt: TGCAGCGTTGACTCCCGGACACAGGTCTTT
CDR3aa: CSVDSRTQVF

j_gene: TRBJ2-7
v_gene: TRBV2
d_gene: NA
abundance: few
CDR3nt: TGTGCCAGCAGCCCCAACAGGGTCGTCGACGAGCAGTACTTC
CDR3aa: CASSPNRVVDEQYF

j_gene: TRBJ2-1
v_gene: TRBV4-3
d_gene: NA
abundance: few
CDR3nt: TGCGCCAGCAGCCAAGGGGGTGAATGGGGCGCCTACAATGAGCAGTTCTTC
CDR3aa: CASSQGGEWGAYNEQFF

j_gene: TRBJ2-7
v_gene: TRBV11-2
d_gene: TRBD2
abundance: many
CDR3nt: TGTGCCAGCAGCCGTCTAGCGGGAGGAATCTACGAGCAGTACTTC
CDR3aa: CASSRLAGGIYEQYF

j_gene: TRBJ1-2
v_gene: TRBV18
d_gene: TRBD1
abundance: NA
CDR3nt: TGTGCCAGCTCACCACGCCCGGGACAGCTTAACCTATATGGCTACACCTTC
CDR3aa: CASSPRPGQLNLYGYTF

j_gene: TRBJ2-7
v_gene: TRBV2
d_gene: TRBD1
abundance: many
CDR3nt: TGTGCCAGCAGTGGAAACATCGGGACAGTCAGCTCCTACGAGCAGTACTTC
CDR3aa: CASSGNIGTVSSYEQYF

j_gene: TRBJ2-3
v_gene: TRBV5-6
d_gene: TRBD1
abundance: many
CDR3nt: TGTGCCAGCAGCTTGGTACAGGGGTGGGCAGATACGCAGTATTTT
CDR3aa: CASSLVQGWADTQYF

j_gene: TRBJ2-5
v_gene: TRBV4-3
d_gene: NA
abundance: NA
CDR3nt: TGCGCCAGCAGCCAAGACTTAAAGCGGGAAGAGACCCAGTACTTC
CDR3aa: CASSQDLKREETQYF

j_gene: TRBJ2-2
v_gene: TRBV9
d_gene: TRBD1
abundance: NA
CDR3nt: TGTGCCAGCAGCGGAGGGACAGCGTACACCGGGGAGCTGTTTTTT
CDR3aa: CASSGGTAYTGELFF

j_gene: TRBJ1-1
v_gene: TRBV18
d_gene: NA
abundance: NA
CDR3nt: TGTGCCAGCTCACTCAAGGGGGGTGACACTGAAGCTTTCTTT
CDR3aa: CASSLKGGDTEAFF

j_gene: TRBJ2-7
v_gene: TRBV9
d_gene: NA
abundance: few
CDR3nt: TGTGCCAGCAGTAGTACGGGTCTCTACGAGCAGTACTTC
CDR3aa: CASSSTGLYEQYF

j_gene: TRBJ2-6
v_gene: TRBV27
d_gene: NA
abundance: once
CDR3nt: TGTGCCAGCAGTCAGGACCGGAGCTCTGGGGCCAACGTCCTGACTTTC
CDR3aa: CASSQDRSSGANVLTF

j_gene: TRBJ2-3
v_gene: TRBV5-6
d_gene: TRBD1
abundance: few
CDR3nt: TGTGCCAGCAGCACAGGGGGCGAGGATGATACGCAGTATTTT
CDR3aa: CASSTGGEDDTQYF

j_gene: TRBJ2-7
v_gene: TRBV7-6
d_gene: NA
abundance: NA
CDR3nt: TGTGCCAGCAGCCCCGGAGGGGGTCCGTTGTACTTC
CDR3aa: CASSPGGGPLYF

j_gene: TRBJ1-2
v_gene: TRBV5-1
d_gene: NA
abundance: many
CDR3nt: TGCGCCAGCAGCTTGGACAGTAATAACTATGGCTACACCTTC
CDR3aa: CASSLDSNNYGYTF

j_gene: TRBJ1-3
v_gene: TRBV7-2
d_gene: NA
abundance: NA
CDR3nt: TGTGCCAGCAGCTTAGATCTTACAGGGCCAGGAAACACCATATATTTT
CDR3aa: CASSLDLTGPGNTIYF

j_gene: TRBJ2-7
v_gene: TRBV6-5
d_gene: NA
abundance: NA
CDR3nt: TGTGCCAGCAGTTACGGCGTGTACTCCTACGAGCAGTACTTC
CDR3aa: CASSYGVYSYEQYF

j_gene: TRBJ2-7
v_gene: TRBV6-1
d_gene: TRBD2
abundance: NA
CDR3nt: TGTGCCAGCACCTCGGGAGGGCAGGGGTCCTACGAGCAGTACTTC
CDR3aa: CASTSGGQGSYEQYF

j_gene: TRBJ1-3
v_gene: TRBV5-1
d_gene: TRBD1
abundance: NA
CDR3nt: TGCGCCAGCAGCTCGGACAGGGCCCCCTCTGGAAACACCATATATTTT
CDR3aa: CASSSDRAPSGNTIYF

j_gene: TRBJ1-1
v_gene: TRBV20-1
d_gene: TRBD1
abundance: NA
CDR3nt: TGCAGTGCTAGAGATACCGGAGTAGGACAGGGACGGACTGAAGCTTTCTTT
CDR3aa: CSARDTGVGQGRTEAFF